This paragraph covers one T cell receptor (beta chain) sequence. Germline values: CDR1 SGHRS, CDR2 YFSETQ. V gave up 0 bases and J gave up 4 bases, with 11 bases separating them. This CDR3 contains 15 residues. This entry comes from a study of cytotoxic CD8 clonotypes in ibrutinib-treated CLL. Measured with immunoSEQ multiplex PCR; TCRdb has only the in-frame clones, and not every one. The data show some 200,000 clones, with just under 80% seen just once and approximately 10% held by the top ten. The rearrangement joins TRBV5-1 to TRBJ1-3; D gene uncertain. This material consisted of PBMCs, taken after 12 months of ibrutinib treatment. This receptor was taken from a human donor with chronic lymphocytic leukemia. CDR3 DNA: TGCGCCAGCAGCTTGGGACTTACGATAGGAAACACCATATATTTT. Amino acid sequence: CASSLGLTIGNTIYF.